Below, 14 T cell receptor beta chains from the same sample are listed, as sequenced in a study of T cells after yellow fever vaccination. TCRdb independently ran MiXCR on the 5' RACE reads; one entry per CDR3 protein. The sample contains about 300,000 distinct CDR3 sequences, 8.5% to 10% of which appear only once. The sample here was CD4+ T cells sorted from PBMCs, taken 5 days after the yellow fever booster vaccination. Receptor source: a man aged 18 to 35 who received the YFV17D yellow fever vaccine.

V gene TRBV5-1 combines with J gene TRBJ2-3; 11 nucleotides align to TRBD2. The length of the CDR3 is 15 residues. Per the germline V gene, CDR1 is SGHRS and CDR2 is YFSETQ. V gave up 0 bases and J gave up 10 bases; unmatched junction bases: 7. The CDR3 bases are TGCGCCAGCAGCTTGGGTGGGACTAGCGGTGAATCGCAGTATTTT. Translated: CASSLGGTSGESQYF.

The chain is built from TRBV7-8 and TRBJ1-4, with a possible D match to TRBD1 (6 bases). Trimming left V 5 bases short and J 10 bases short, with 11 bases between. The CDR3 length is 12 residues. Germline values: CDR1 SGHVS, CDR2 FQNEAQ. The CDR3 sequence: CASSQQGGKLFF. CDR3 DNA sequence: TGTGCCAGCAGCCAACAGGGAGGAAAACTGTTTTTT.

The gene calls are TRBV12-3 or TRBV12-4 and TRBJ1-1, with a weak D call TRBD1 (6 bases). Trimming took 2 bases from V and 4 from J, leaving 11 bases between them. CDR3 length: 14 residues. As DNA, the CDR3 is TGTGCCAGCAGTTTACAGGGGTCGGGCACTGAAGCTTTCTTT. Its translation: CASSLQGSGTEAFF.

This clonotype was counted many times. This chain links TRBV4-1 with TRBJ2-5; no clear D. This CDR3 has 13 residues. Germline V gene sequence: CDR1 MGHRA, CDR2 YSYEKL. Deletions cut 4 bases from V and 5 bases from J, with 11 bases between. CDR3 residues: CASSLAIRETQYF. CDR3 DNA: TGCGCCAGCAGCCTTGCAATTCGGGAGACCCAGTACTTC.

Many counts were recorded for this clonotype. The chain carries TRBV4-3 and TRBJ2-5; D unclear. Deletions cut 1 base from V and 5 bases from J, with 8 bases between. This CDR3 spans 13 amino acids. The germline gives CDR1 LGHNA, CDR2 YSLEER. CDR3 DNA sequence: TGCGCCAGCAGCCAAGGTGCTTCGGAGACCCAGTACTTC. As protein: CASSQGASETQYF.

The rearrangement links TRBV6-5 to TRBJ2-5; 13 bases are a match to TRBD2. In germline, CDR1 is MNHEY, CDR2 SVGAGI. V was pared by 6 bases and J by 6 bases, with 13 bases of the junction left unmatched. There are 17 residues in the CDR3. The CDR3 loop reads CASSQGLAGAATKTQYF. Written as DNA, the CDR3 is TGTGCCAGCAGCCAAGGACTAGCGGGGGCCGCCACGAAGACCCAGTACTTC.

This clonotype showed up many times. V is TRBV7-2 and J is TRBJ2-1; 8 bases map to TRBD2. Trimming cost V 5 bases and J 10 bases; bases outside gene matches: 4. The CDR3 sequence is 12 residues long. Germline-derived CDR1 and CDR2 are SGHTA and FQGNSA. The CDR3 coding sequence is TGTGCCAGCAGCCCCCAGCGGGGGGAGCAGTTCTTC. This gives the protein CASSPQRGEQFF.

The V call is TRBV6-6, the J call TRBJ2-5, with 10 bases matching TRBD2. After removal of 5 bases from V and 1 base from J, the junction contained 10 bases not matched to a gene. CDR3 length equals 17 residues. Per the germline V gene, CDR1 is MNHNY and CDR2 is SVGAGI (reference sequence). The CDR3 DNA reads TGTGCCAGCAGTCCCTTTAGCGGGGGGTCCCTCCAAGAGACCCAGTACTTC. This sequence encodes CASSPFSGGSLQETQYF.

The gene calls are TRBV7-2 and TRBJ1-3; no reliable D call. The V end was cut by 3 bases, the J end by 0 bases, with 18 bases between. The CDR3 sequence is 18 residues long. Looked up from germline, CDR1 is SGHTA and CDR2 is FQGNSA. The CDR3 loop reads CASSLNTVAVSSGNTIYF. The CDR3 DNA follows: TGTGCCAGCAGCTTGAACACGGTTGCTGTTAGCTCTGGAAACACCATATATTTT.

This clonotype has more than one count but fewer than ten. V is TRBV6-2 or TRBV6-3 and J is TRBJ1-2; TRBD1 matches 7 bases. CDR3 length: 13 residues. Germline trimming cut 6 bases from V and 6 bases from J; bases unmatched to any gene: 7. Germline loops: CDR1 MNHEY, CDR2 SVGEGT. CDR3 nucleotide sequence: TGTGCCAGCAGATACGGGACAGCGAATGGCTACACCTTC. Translated: CASRYGTANGYTF.

This clonotype came up a few times. This sequence joins TRBV6-2 or TRBV6-3 and TRBJ2-3; D may correspond to TRBD1 or TRBD2 (5 bases each). Germline loops: CDR1 MNHEY, CDR2 SVGEGT. This CDR3 contains 17 residues. V lost 6 bases to trimming and J lost 0 bases, with 19 bases between them. CDR3 sequence reads: CASRLGEFVGSTDTQYF. The CDR3 nucleotides read TGTGCCAGCAGGCTGGGGGAGTTTGTGGGGAGCACAGATACGCAGTATTTT.

The V call is TRBV20-1, the J call TRBJ2-3; D assignment may be TRBD1 or TRBD2 (6 bases each). Trimming took 6 bases from V and 2 from J, leaving 27 bases between them. This CDR3 contains 18 residues. CDR1 and CDR2 from the germline V gene are DFQATT and SNEGSKA (reference sequence). In nucleotides, the CDR3 is TGCAGTGCCCCCCTTTGGGGGCGGGCGGGGCTCTACACAGATACGCAGTATTTT. As protein: CSAPLWGRAGLYTDTQYF.

V usage is TRBV27 and J usage is TRBJ2-5; tentatively, D is TRBD1 (5 bases). The CDR3 spans 14 residues. Germline V gives CDR1 MNHEY, CDR2 SMNVEV (reference sequence). V was trimmed by 0 bases and J by 4 bases, leaving 9 bases between them. The CDR3 protein is CASSLSQGRETQYF. In DNA, the CDR3 is TGTGCCAGCAGTTTATCTCAGGGTAGAGAGACCCAGTACTTC.

This chain uses TRBV7-2 with TRBJ2-7; 7 bases are shared with TRBD2. V shed 5 bases and J 0 bases; nucleotides not matched to a gene: 4. This CDR3 spans 14 amino acids. The germline gives CDR1 SGHTA, CDR2 FQGNSA. CDR3: CASSRDYNSYEQYF. DNA for the CDR3: TGTGCCAGCAGCCGGGACTACAACTCCTACGAGCAGTACTTC.